One and the same sample provided the 7 T cell receptor beta chains below, sequenced in a study of identical twins. TCRdb reanalysed the 5' RACE reads using MiXCR and keeps one entry per CDR3 protein. The sample shows roughly 710,000 distinct CDR3 sequences, 5.5% to 6.5% of them seen only once. Input material: naive T cells sorted from blood. These receptors came from a man aged 18 to 30 in good health.

As regards this clonotype: This CDR3 is missing its conserved last phenylalanine or tryptophan, likely due to a read error. This chain joins TRBV10-3 and TRBJ2-7; D not certain. This CDR3 region has 13 residues. Trimming removed 7 bases from V and 0 bases from J, with 10 bases in between. Germline V lookup: CDR1 ENHRY, CDR2 SYGVKD. In nucleotides, the CDR3 is TGTGCCATCAAAGGGCAGAGCTCCTACGAGCAGTACATC. Amino acid sequence: CAIKGQSSYEQYI.

CDR3 in amino acids: CASSSGQGQVEAFF. Written as DNA, the CDR3 is TGCGCCAGCAGTTCGGGACAGGGGCAGGTGGAAGCTTTCTTT. The V call is TRBV5-1, the J call TRBJ1-1; 10 nucleotides match TRBD1. Losses at the gene ends were 5 bases for V and 8 bases for J; bases not matched to a gene: 9. The CDR3 length is 14 residues. Germline V gene data show CDR1 as SGHRS and CDR2 as YFSETQ. Full variable domain (remainder filled in from reference TRBV5-1 and TRBJ1-1): KAGVTQTPRYLIKTRGQQVTLSCSPISGHRSVSWYQQTPGQGLQFLFEYFSETQRNKGNFPGRFSGRQFSNSRSEMNVSTLELGDSALYLCASSSGQGQVEAFFGQGTRLTVV.

This chain connects TRBV29-1 to TRBJ2-3; D possibly corresponds to TRBD1 (6 bases). The CDR3 is 15 residues long. Deletions cut 7 bases from V and 1 base from J, with 18 bases between. Looked up from germline, CDR1 is SQVTM and CDR2 is ANQGSEA. For the CDR3, the DNA is TGCAGCGGGGAGTTCAGGGGTCACGGCACAGATACGCAGTATTTT. Protein product: CSGEFRGHGTDTQYF.

CDR3 in amino acids: CASSGTGGEYSNQPQHF. CDR3 bases: TGTGCCAGCAGTGGGACAGGGGGGGAGTATAGCAATCAGCCCCAGCATTTT. The V call is TRBV27, the J call TRBJ1-5, with 11 bases aligning to TRBD1. CDR3 size: 17 residues. Germline-derived CDR1 and CDR2 are MNHEY and SMNVEV (reference sequence). V trimming: 5 bases; J trimming: 0 bases; junction bases outside the gene matches: 6.

There are many counts of this clonotype. This sequence joins TRBV7-9 and TRBJ2-3, with 12 bases lining up with TRBD2. The CDR3 runs 16 residues. CDR1 is SEHNR and CDR2 is FQNEAQ in the germline V gene (reference sequence). With 5 bases clipped from V and 3 bases from J, the junction kept 6 bases outside the gene matches. DNA for the CDR3: TGTGCCAGCAGCCCGGGACTAGCGGGCTTTACAGATACGCAGTATTTT. This codes for CASSPGLAGFTDTQYF. Drawing the rest from reference TRBV7-9 and TRBJ2-3, the complete variable domain is DTGVSQNPRHKITKRGQNVTFRCDPISEHNRLYWYRQTLGQGPEFLTYFQNEAQLEKSRLLSDRFSAERPKGSFSTLEIQRTEQGDSAMYLCASSPGLAGFTDTQYFGPGTRLTVL.

In its sample, this clonotype was seen a few times. V and J are TRBV12-3 or TRBV12-4 and TRBJ2-7; 7 positions agree with TRBD2. The CDR3 extends over 12 amino acids. V gave up 10 bases and J gave up 4 bases; unmatched junction bases: 7. The CDR3 nucleotides are TGTGCCACCGCGTCTAGCGGTTACGAGCAGTACTTC. Translation: CATASSGYEQYF.

This clonotype came up many times. The V gene is TRBV12-3 or TRBV12-4, the J gene TRBJ2-1; D is undetermined. The CDR3 is 15 amino acids. Trimming cost V 6 bases and J 4 bases, with 16 bases left between them. The CDR3 bases are TGTGCCAGCAGCCCCAACAGCGTGGGATACAATGAGCAGTTCTTC. Its translation: CASSPNSVGYNEQFF.